The clone carrying this TCR beta chain showed up just a few times. The assay was immunoSEQ multiplex PCR, and TCRdb's table has in-frame clones only and misses some. Counted here are 25,000 to 30,000 clones, roughly three quarters occurring once; the ten biggest clones make up about 3.7%. These data are taken from a study of PD-L1 blockade in urothelial cancer. As for the study in general: It was at 3 weeks (second dose) and 6 weeks after treatment start that blood was analyzed. Blood samples contained a median 141,255 T cells.

The time point is: peripheral blood 6 weeks after treatment start. Germline lookup yields CDR1 SGHRS and CDR2 YFSETQ. The CDR3 runs 16 residues. V was clipped by 4 bases and J by 3 bases; unmatched bases: 11. The sequence derives from a man in his 70s with urothelial cancer. The genes are TRBV5-1 and TRBJ2-7, with TRBD1 matching 9 bases. This material consisted of PBMCs, taken around atezolizumab (anti-PD-L1) treatment. CDR3 sequence reads: CASSTGRTGDIYEQYF. In DNA, the CDR3 is TGCGCCAGCAGCACGGGGAGGACAGGGGATATCTACGAGCAGTACTTC.